Described below is a single TCR beta chain sequence and its context. Its antigen is not yet known. Per-nucleotide qualities are absent, and no much larger clonotype sits a single base away. The data are from a study of blood T cells in healthy people across ages (dated by TCRdb to between 2014 and 2016). Study-wide context: In model experiments, template switching captured about one uniquely barcoded TCR beta cDNA molecule for every two T cells. The study measured age-related changes in TCR beta repertoire diversity using deep sequencing normalized with unique cDNA molecular identifiers. Four age groups were formed from the donors: young (average about 15 years), middle-aged (approximately 39), aged (approximately 60) and long-lived (roughly 81). To avoid experimental bias, donors of different ages were randomly spread across the sequencing lanes. Two additional independent replicas of 1 million unique cDNA reads from the same blood draw were analyzed for two donors (one aged 18 to 29 and one aged 80 or older).

Here is what the overall study found, with its caveats: Estimates of total diversity based on one million sequenced T cells were considered lower bounds and underestimates. Because the CMV infection status of the donors was unknown, age-related changes in expanded clonotypes may potentially have been confounded. A strong correlation was found between observed TCR beta diversity and the percentage of naive T cells measured by flow cytometry. Bulk unsorted PBMC profiling prevented conclusive comparison of naive and antigen-experienced compartments. As age increased, observed TCR beta diversity per million T cells dropped in a roughly linear way, and a significant reduction was already evident by age around 41. Compared with the aged group, more naive CD4+ T cells, fewer expanded clones and increased TCR diversity were shown by the long-lived group, suggesting age selection.

The receptor library was made with 5' RACE. TCRdb records Illumina HiSeq 2500 as the sequencer. A second PCR of roughly 6 to 11 cycles was run with a J-beta primer mix and a sample-barcoded 5' primer. Each TCR beta cDNA molecule received a unique molecular identifier from a template-switch 5' adaptor carrying 12 random nucleotides. Each sample yielded at least 2.5 million CDR3-containing paired-end reads. First-strand cDNA was synthesized from all RNA with the Mint cDNA synthesis kit, primed by a TRBC-specific oligonucleotide. All cDNA was treated with uracil-DNA glycosylase and then went through a first 18-cycle PCR with the universal primers M1SS and BC2_uni_R. The study's own analysis went as follows. For normalization, 1 million high-quality reads were randomly selected from each sample, with every read carrying a distinct molecular identifier. Reads sharing molecular identifiers were discarded rather than binned into consensus sequences. MiTCR, set to a Q25 quality threshold and the strictest error-elimination algorithm, was used for CDR3 identification, clonotype clustering and error correction. A nonparametric unseen species model with Euler transformation was used to estimate lower-bound total TCR beta diversity. TCRdb redid the processing of the public reads, applying fastp at Q25 and MiXCR, and retained in-frame beta chains. Under each unique CDR3 protein, matching rows form one entry showing the most common genes and DNA. The V and J calls come from TCRdb's annotation, not from the publication. For this sample the table gives hundreds of thousands of distinct CDR3 sequences, of which around 21% were detected only once. 3% to 4% of the sample belongs to the ten largest clones.

Systemically healthy Caucasian individuals from Russia, some 36 in total and aged about 6 to 90 years, were included as donors. About 10 milliliters of peripheral blood were drawn from each donor into EDTA-treated Vacutainer tubes. Ficoll-Paque density-gradient centrifugation was used to isolate PBMCs, with at least 7 million obtained per sample. Total RNA was extracted from PBMCs with Trizol reagent, with at least 5.5 micrograms obtained per sample. For every donor, an aliquot of PBMCs went through flow cytometry to measure the percentages of naive CD45RAhigh/CD27high T cells. V loses 2 bases, J loses 0 bases, and the germline ends lie 7 bases apart. The CDR3 holds 15 amino acids from the cysteine to the phenylalanine. Kept here is only the CDR3 DNA, which spans 45 bases and is read in frame from base 1. From the germline V gene (reference sequence), CDR1 is SEHNR and CDR2 is FQNEAQ.

The sample taken for sequencing was blood. This receptor was taken from a man between 65 and 80 years old in good health. The rearrangement joined TRBV7-9 to TRBJ2-2, with the D gene not confidently named. In nucleotide form, the sequence is TGTGCCAGCAGCTTACAACTTACGAACACCGGGGAGCTGTTTTTT. Its protein reads: CASSLQLTNTGELFF. Here the CDR3 is joined to the reference TRBV7-9 and TRBJ2-2 genes, and the full variable domain is: DTGVSQNPRHKITKRGQNVTFRCDPISEHNRLYWYRQTLGQGPEFLTYFQNEAQLEKSRLLSDRFSAERPKGSFSTLEIQRTEQGDSAMYLCASSLQLTNTGELFFGEGSRLTVL.